This T cell receptor (beta chain) stems from a study of breast tumors, draining lymph nodes, adjacent tissues. Samples came from axillary lymph nodes draining the breast cancer. TCRdb recomputed calls from the multiplex PCR reads with MiXCR, one row per CDR3 protein. The repertoire holds fewer than 200,000 distinct CDR3 sequences, with 30% to 35% as singletons. The length of the CDR3 is 14 residues. Germline V CDR1 and CDR2: DFQATT, SNEGSKA (reference sequence). This clonotype was seen repeatedly, ten times or more. The antigen remains undetermined. The junction departs from germline at one end; a sequencing error may be responsible. Study-wide results and limits: Compared with lymph nodes, tumors were less diverse; compared with nontumor tissue, more.

The sample was axillary lymph node tissue. The TCR comes from a female donor with breast cancer. Some clones in this sample may be carry-over from other donors' samples. The genes are TRBV20-1 and TRBJ2-3; tentatively, D is TRBD1 or TRBD2 (5 bases each). The CDR3, as DNA: TGCAGTGCCAGAGATGGGGGAGGCACAGATACGCAGTATTTT. Translating gives CSARDGGGTDTQYF.